This T cell receptor (beta chain) was sequenced for a study of long-term antiretroviral therapy in people with HIV. Version v3.0 of the immunoSEQ assay was performed at survey level. The assay was immunoSEQ multiplex PCR, and TCRdb's table has in-frame clones only and misses some. This sample has 19,000 or so clones, with around 80% found just once. The CDR3 is made up of 14 amino acids. Germline lookup yields CDR1 SEHNR and CDR2 FQNEAQ (reference sequence). Deletions cut 7 bases from V and 5 bases from J, with 14 bases between. The genes are TRBV7-9 and TRBJ1-4; D is ambiguous. This TCR derives from a man aged 50-60 years with HIV. This material consisted of unsorted PBMCs, taken 0.3 years before starting antiretroviral therapy. CDR3 protein: CASIGIPRNEKLFF. CDR3 nucleotide sequence: TGTGCCAGCATCGGGATCCCGAGGAATGAAAAACTGTTTTTT.